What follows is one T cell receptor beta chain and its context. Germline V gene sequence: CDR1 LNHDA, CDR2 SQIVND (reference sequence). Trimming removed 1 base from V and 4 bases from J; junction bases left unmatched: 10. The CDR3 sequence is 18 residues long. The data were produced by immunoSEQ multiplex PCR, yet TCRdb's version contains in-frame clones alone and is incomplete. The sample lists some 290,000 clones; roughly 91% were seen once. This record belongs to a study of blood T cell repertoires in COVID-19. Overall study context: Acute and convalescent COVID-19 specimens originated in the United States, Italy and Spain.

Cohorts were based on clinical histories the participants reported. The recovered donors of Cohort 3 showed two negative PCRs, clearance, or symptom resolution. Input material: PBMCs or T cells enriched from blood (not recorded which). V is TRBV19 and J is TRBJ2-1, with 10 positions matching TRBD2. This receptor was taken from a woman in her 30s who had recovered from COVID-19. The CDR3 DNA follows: TGTGCCAGTAGTATAGGGATGGCTAGCGGGAGAATATACAATGAGCAGTTCTTC. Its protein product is CASSIGMASGRIYNEQFF.